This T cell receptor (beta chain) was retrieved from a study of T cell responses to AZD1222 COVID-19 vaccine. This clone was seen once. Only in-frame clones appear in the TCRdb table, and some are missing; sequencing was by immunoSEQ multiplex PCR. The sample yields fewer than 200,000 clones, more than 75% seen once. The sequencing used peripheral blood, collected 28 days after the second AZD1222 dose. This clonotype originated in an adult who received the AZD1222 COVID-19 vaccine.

The CDR3 spells CASSFGEGQGAREQYF. CDR3 bases: TGTGCCAGCAGTTTTGGCGAGGGACAGGGGGCTCGCGAGCAGTACTTC. V is TRBV6-5 and J is TRBJ2-7; 12 nucleotides match TRBD1. The CDR3 loop spans 16 amino acids. The junction had 10 bases not matched to a gene; V was cut back by 4 bases and J by 6 bases. Germline CDR1 and CDR2: MNHEY and SVGAGI.